One and the same sample provided the 15 T cell receptor beta chains below, sequenced in a study of metastatic and nonmetastatic thyroid tumors. Using MiXCR, TCRdb reanalyzed the PCR reads. The table includes 15,000 to 20,000 clones, roughly 32% detected once. Before thyroid surgery, none of the patients had received any treatment. The sample consisted of blood. The source of these receptors is a female donor with papillary thyroid cancer or a benign thyroid nodule (not recorded which). Some clones in this sample may be carry-over from other donors' samples.

By its share, this clone is medium-sized. V is TRBV5-1 and J is TRBJ1-3; perhaps TRBD1 as D (6 bases). Trimming shortened V by 4 bases and J by 4 bases, and 12 bases separated the two germline ends. Germline loops: CDR1 SGHRS, CDR2 YFSETQ. The CDR3 extends over 14 amino acids. The CDR3 protein is CASSPGTPGNTIYF. CDR3 nucleotide sequence: TGCGCCAGCAGCCCGGGGACACCCGGAAACACCATATATTTT. The whole variable domain, filled in from reference TRBV5-1 and TRBJ1-3, reads KAGVTQTPRYLIKTRGQQVTLSCSPISGHRSVSWYQQTPGQGLQFLFEYFSETQRNKGNFPGRFSGRQFSNSRSEMNVSTLELGDSALYLCASSPGTPGNTIYFGEGSWLTVV.

The V and J genes are TRBV20-1 and TRBJ1-2; D gene uncertain. The CDR3 consists of 14 residues. The germline gives CDR1 DFQATT, CDR2 SNEGSKA (reference sequence). V lost 0 bases, J lost 1 base, and 9 bases lay in between. CDR3 in amino acids: CSAREAGFNYGYTF. CDR3 nucleotide sequence: TGCAGTGCTAGAGAGGCCGGCTTTAACTATGGCTACACCTTC.

The chain joins TRBV11-2 to TRBJ2-1; 16 bases are shared with TRBD2. The CDR3 covers 17 residues. Germline V lookup: CDR1 SGHAT, CDR2 FQNNGV. The J segment lost 7 bases and the V segment lost 1 base, leaving 4 bases of the junction unmatched. This chain's CDR3 is CASSLGGTSGGANEQFF. The CDR3 nucleotides read TGTGCCAGCAGCTTAGGAGGGACTAGCGGGGGGGCTAATGAGCAGTTCTTC. The complete variable domain, with remaining parts taken from reference TRBV11-2 and TRBJ2-1, reads EAGVAQSPRYKIIEKRQSVAFWCNPISGHATLYWYQQILGQGPKLLIQFQNNGVVDDSQLPKDRFSAERLKGVDSTLKIQPAKLEDSAVYLCASSLGGTSGGANEQFFGPGTRLTVL.

This clone was counted a few times. V usage is TRBV6-1 and J usage is TRBJ2-1; TRBD2 might be the D (6 bases). The germline gives CDR1 MNHNS, CDR2 SASEGT. The CDR3 is made up of 15 amino acids. V dropped 7 bases and J dropped 8 bases, with 21 bases sitting between them. CDR3 DNA sequence: TGTGCCAGCATCCCGGGGTACAGGAGGGGCGATGAGCAGTTCTTC. Protein sequence: CASIPGYRRGDEQFF.

In its sample, this clone was seen a few times. The V gene is TRBV6-5, the J gene TRBJ1-4; a weak D match, TRBD1 (5 bases). Germline V CDR1 and CDR2: MNHEY, SVGAGI. This CDR3 has 14 residues. Trimming stripped 6 bases from V and 4 bases from J, with 12 bases between. The CDR3 reads CASRYSGLNEKLFF. The CDR3 coding sequence is TGTGCCAGCAGGTATTCGGGGCTTAATGAAAAACTGTTTTTT.

The J gene is TRBJ2-3, the V gene TRBV2; 8 bases fit TRBD2. CDR3 length: 15 amino acids. Looked up from germline, CDR1 is SNHLY and CDR2 is FYNNEI. Losses at the gene ends were 6 bases for V and 2 bases for J; bases not matched to a gene: 7. Here the CDR3 reads CASSQMRGDTDTQYF. In DNA, the CDR3 is TGTGCCAGCAGCCAGATGCGGGGGGACACAGATACGCAGTATTTT.

The gene calls are TRBV12-3 or TRBV12-4 and TRBJ1-5; possible D gene TRBD1, 6 bases. The CDR3 sequence is 15 residues long. Trimming removed 5 bases at V and 6 bases at J, with 17 bases between. CDR3 sequence (DNA): TGTGCCAGCAGTCCTACGTCAGGGGCCCCTCAGCCCCAGCATTTT. Residues: CASSPTSGAPQPQHF.

This clone was seen ten or more times. The V and J genes are TRBV13 and TRBJ2-1; D is possibly TRBD2 (7 bases). V lost 4 bases to trimming and J lost 8 bases, with 21 bases between them. The V gene's germline CDR1 is PRHDT and CDR2 FYEKMQ (reference sequence). The CDR3 totals 16 residues. The CDR3 here is CASSSGRVRGFDEQFF. CDR3 nucleotides: TGTGCCAGCAGCTCAGGGAGGGTAAGGGGGTTTGATGAGCAGTTCTTC.

The chain has TRBV19 and TRBJ2-5; D call uncertain. This CDR3 spans 18 amino acids. Germline assignment: CDR1 LNHDA and CDR2 SQIVND (reference sequence). Trimming pared 3 bases from V and 5 bases from J, leaving 25 bases between. The CDR3 sequence is CASSMISTYSVFWETQYF. The DNA for the CDR3 is TGTGCCAGTAGTATGATTTCGACGTACTCGGTATTTTGGGAGACCCAGTACTTC.

This clone appeared many times. A much more abundant neighbour one base away suggests this may be a read error. Additional DNA sequences in this sample encode the identical CDR3. CDR3 protein: CSASDSFNF. CDR3 sequence (DNA): TGCAGTGCCTCGGACTCCTTTAACTTC. V is TRBV20-1 and J is TRBJ2-1, with a tentative D call TRBD2 (5 bases). CDR1 DFQATT and CDR2 SNEGSKA come from the germline V gene (reference sequence). There are 9 residues in the CDR3.

This clone appeared many times. The chain joins TRBV11-1 to TRBJ1-2; tentatively, D is TRBD1 (6 bases). Germline V lookup: CDR1 SGHAT, CDR2 FQDESV (reference sequence). This CDR3 spans 16 amino acids. Trimming pared 4 bases from V and 5 bases from J, leaving 20 bases between. The chain's CDR3 is CASSSSKGDWSYGYTF. The CDR3, as DNA: TGTGCCAGCAGCTCCTCAAAGGGGGATTGGAGTTATGGCTACACCTTC.

This clone was recorded at least ten times. V and J are TRBV20-1 and TRBJ1-1; unclear D gene. V was shortened by 3 bases and J by 6 bases, with 17 bases between the two germline ends. CDR1 is DFQATT, CDR2 SNEGSKA, per germline (reference sequence). This CDR3 has 14 amino acids. The CDR3 sequence is CSASGGRLPPEAFF. CDR3 nucleotide sequence: TGCAGTGCTAGTGGTGGGCGGCTCCCCCCTGAAGCTTTCTTT.

Only a few counts were recorded for this clone. The chain carries TRBV28 and TRBJ2-2; D gene unclear. The CDR3 is made up of 12 amino acids. V lost 6 bases and J 1 base, leaving 3 bases between the germline ends. CDR1 and CDR2 from the germline V gene are MDHEN and SYDVKM. The CDR3 spells CASRVNTGELFF. For the CDR3, the DNA is TGTGCCAGCAGGGTGAACACCGGGGAGCTGTTTTTT. The whole variable domain, filled in from reference TRBV28 and TRBJ2-2, reads DVKVTQSSRYLVKRTGEKVFLECVQDMDHENMFWYRQDPGLGLRLIYFSYDVKMKEKGDIPEGYSVSREKKERFSLILESASTNQTSMYLCASRVNTGELFFGEGSRLTVL.

This clone has ten or more counts. A single base separates this from a much larger clone, so it may be a read error. The gene calls are TRBV5-1 and TRBJ2-3, with a tentative D call TRBD2 (5 bases). The CDR3 extends over 15 amino acids. CDR1 is SGHRS, CDR2 YFSETQ, per germline. The CDR3 sequence is CASSLDSSSTDAQYF. Written as DNA, the CDR3 is TGCGCCAGCAGCTTGGACAGTTCTAGCACAGATGCGCAGTATTTT.

This chain joins TRBV2 and TRBJ1-6; unclear D gene. This CDR3 has 14 residues. Germline assignment: CDR1 SNHLY and CDR2 FYNNEI. V lost 8 bases, J lost 6 bases, and 14 bases lay in between. Here the CDR3 DNA reads TGTGCCAGCGGTGTGGGTGTGTTTAATTCACCCCTCCACTTT. As protein: CASGVGVFNSPLHF.